The clone carrying this TCR beta chain was observed once. The sample originates from a study of blood T cell repertoires in COVID-19. The overall study: Specimens from acute and convalescent COVID-19 originated in the United States, Italy and Spain. PBMCs, B-cell-depleted T cells, or T cells provided the cDNA or gDNA that made up the material.

CDR1 and CDR2 from the germline V gene are SNHLY and FYNNEI. CDR3 length equals 15 residues. The V end lost 4 bases, the J end lost 7 bases, and 14 bases lay between the germline ends. As handled by the study authors: From reference gene primer amplification, estimates of nucleated cell counts were derived. Method: immunoSEQ multiplex PCR; TCRdb's copy keeps in-frame clones and lacks some. Clone size and V and J calls were adopted from that table, with D and trimming inferred from the DNA. The sample yields about 160,000 clones, about three quarters seen once. V is TRBV2 and J is TRBJ1-6, with D unclear. This receptor was taken from a man aged 55 to 69 with acute or convalescent COVID-19. Sequences were obtained from peripheral blood. The CDR3 DNA reads as TGTGCCAGCAGTGGTCTAGAGGGTACAAATTCACCCCTCCACTTT. Encoded protein: CASSGLEGTNSPLHF.